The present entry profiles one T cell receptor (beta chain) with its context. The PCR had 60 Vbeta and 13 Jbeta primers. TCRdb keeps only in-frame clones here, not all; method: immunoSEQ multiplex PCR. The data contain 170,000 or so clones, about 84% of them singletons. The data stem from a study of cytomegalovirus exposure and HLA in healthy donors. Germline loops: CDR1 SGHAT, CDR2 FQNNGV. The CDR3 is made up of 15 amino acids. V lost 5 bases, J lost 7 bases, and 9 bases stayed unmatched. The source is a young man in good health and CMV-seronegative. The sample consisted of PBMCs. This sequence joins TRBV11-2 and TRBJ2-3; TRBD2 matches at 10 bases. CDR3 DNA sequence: TGTGCCAGCAGCCTAGCCGGGACTAGCGATTATACGCAGTATTTT. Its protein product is CASSLAGTSDYTQYF.